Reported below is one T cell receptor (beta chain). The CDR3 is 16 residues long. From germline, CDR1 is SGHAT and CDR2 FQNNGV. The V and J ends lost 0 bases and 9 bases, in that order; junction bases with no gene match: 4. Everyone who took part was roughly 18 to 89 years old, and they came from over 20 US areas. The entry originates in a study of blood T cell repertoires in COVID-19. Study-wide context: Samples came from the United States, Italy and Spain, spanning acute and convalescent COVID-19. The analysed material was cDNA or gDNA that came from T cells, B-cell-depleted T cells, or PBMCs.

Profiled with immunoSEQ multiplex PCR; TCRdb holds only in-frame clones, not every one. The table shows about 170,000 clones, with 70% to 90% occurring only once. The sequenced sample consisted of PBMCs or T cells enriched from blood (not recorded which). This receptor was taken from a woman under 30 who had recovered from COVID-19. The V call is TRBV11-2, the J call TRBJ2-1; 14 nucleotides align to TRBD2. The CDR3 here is CASSLDPGLAGGEQFF. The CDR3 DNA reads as TGTGCCAGCAGCTTAGATCCAGGACTAGCGGGAGGTGAGCAGTTCTTC.